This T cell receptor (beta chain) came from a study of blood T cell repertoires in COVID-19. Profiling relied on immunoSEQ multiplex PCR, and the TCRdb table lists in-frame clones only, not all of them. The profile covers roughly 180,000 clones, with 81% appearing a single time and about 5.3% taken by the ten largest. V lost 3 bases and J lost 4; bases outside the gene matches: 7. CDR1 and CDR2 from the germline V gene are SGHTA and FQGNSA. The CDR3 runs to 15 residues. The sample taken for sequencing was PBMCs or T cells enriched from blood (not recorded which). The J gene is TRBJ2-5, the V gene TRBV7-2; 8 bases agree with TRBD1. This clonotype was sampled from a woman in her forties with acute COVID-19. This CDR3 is CASSFRQGNGETQYF. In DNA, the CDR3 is TGTGCCAGCAGCTTCCGACAGGGGAATGGAGAGACCCAGTACTTC.